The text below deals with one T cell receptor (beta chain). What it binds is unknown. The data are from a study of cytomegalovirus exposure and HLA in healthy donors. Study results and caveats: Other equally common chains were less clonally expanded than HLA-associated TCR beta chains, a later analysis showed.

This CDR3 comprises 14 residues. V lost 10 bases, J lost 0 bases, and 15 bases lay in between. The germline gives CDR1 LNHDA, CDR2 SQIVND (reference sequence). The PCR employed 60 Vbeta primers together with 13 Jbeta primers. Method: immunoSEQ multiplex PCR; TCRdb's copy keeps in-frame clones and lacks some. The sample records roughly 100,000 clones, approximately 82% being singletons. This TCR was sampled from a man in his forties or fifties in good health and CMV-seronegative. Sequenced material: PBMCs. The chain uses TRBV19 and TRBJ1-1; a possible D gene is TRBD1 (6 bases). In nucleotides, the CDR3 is TGTGCCACGAGGGATGGGGGCCTGAACACTGAAGCTTTCTTT. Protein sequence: CATRDGGLNTEAFF.